The TCR beta chain under discussion was sequenced for a study of T cell repertoires in cytomegalovirus infection. As for the study in general: Public signatures in TCR beta pointed to CMV infection and matching HLA type.

Germline V gene data show CDR1 as DFQATT and CDR2 as SNEGSKA (reference sequence). The CDR3 contains 17 residues. The germline V and J ends were trimmed by 6 bases and 1 base, with 22 bases remaining between them. TCRdb called the reads again in MiXCR, with one record for every CDR3 protein. The sample records 250,000 or so distinct CDR3 sequences, approximately 8.3% being singletons. Sample: PBMCs. V is TRBV20-1 and J is TRBJ2-4; no clear D gene. The TCR originated in a human donor in good health (CMV status not recorded). Some clones in this sample may be carry-over from other donors' samples. The CDR3 here is CSAKTSDRLRAKNIQYF. CDR3 sequence (DNA): TGCAGTGCGAAAACCTCGGACCGACTTCGCGCCAAAAACATTCAGTACTTC.